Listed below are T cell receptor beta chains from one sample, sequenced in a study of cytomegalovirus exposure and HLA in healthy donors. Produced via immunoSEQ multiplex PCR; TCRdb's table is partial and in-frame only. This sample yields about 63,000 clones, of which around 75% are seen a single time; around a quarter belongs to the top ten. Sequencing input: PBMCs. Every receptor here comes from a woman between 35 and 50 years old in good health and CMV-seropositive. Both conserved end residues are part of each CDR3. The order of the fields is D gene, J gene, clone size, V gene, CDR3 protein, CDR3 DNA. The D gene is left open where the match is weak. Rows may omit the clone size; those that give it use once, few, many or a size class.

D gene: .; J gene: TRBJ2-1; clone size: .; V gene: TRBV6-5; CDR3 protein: CASSLSGSSYNEQFF; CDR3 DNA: TGTGCCAGCAGCCTTTCGGGTAGCTCCTACAATGAGCAGTTCTTC
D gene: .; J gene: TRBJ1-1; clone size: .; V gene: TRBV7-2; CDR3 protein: CASRSGMNTEAFF; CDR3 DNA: TGTGCCAGCCGCAGCGGTATGAACACTGAAGCTTTCTTT
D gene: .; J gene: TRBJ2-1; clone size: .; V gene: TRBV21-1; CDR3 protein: CAPGGASGGANEQFF; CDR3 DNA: TGTGCCCCCGGGGGGGCTAGCGGGGGGGCCAATGAGCAGTTCTTC
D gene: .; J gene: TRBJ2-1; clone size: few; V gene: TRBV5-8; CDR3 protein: CASSLRSGFVVEQFF; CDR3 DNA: TGTGCCAGCAGCTTGCGTTCGGGGTTCGTCGTAGAGCAGTTCTTC
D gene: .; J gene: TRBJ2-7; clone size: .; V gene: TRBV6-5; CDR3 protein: CASSGGLSYEQYF; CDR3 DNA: TGTGCCAGCAGCGGGGGGCTCTCCTACGAGCAGTACTTC
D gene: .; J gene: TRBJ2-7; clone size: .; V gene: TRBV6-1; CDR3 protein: CASSEQVDYEQYF; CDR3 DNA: TGTGCCAGCAGTGAACAGGTTGACTACGAGCAGTACTTC
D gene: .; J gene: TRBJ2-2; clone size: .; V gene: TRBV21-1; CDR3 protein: CASSKVEGQGYTGELFF; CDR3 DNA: TGTGCCAGCAGCAAAGTAGAGGGACAGGGGTACACCGGGGAGCTGTTTTTT
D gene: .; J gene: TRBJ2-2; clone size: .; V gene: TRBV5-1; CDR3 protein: CASSLGDIDTGELFF; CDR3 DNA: TGCGCCAGCAGCTTGGGGGACATTGACACCGGGGAGCTGTTTTTT
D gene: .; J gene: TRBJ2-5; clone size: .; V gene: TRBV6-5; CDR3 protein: CASTLGGWQETQYF; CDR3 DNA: TGTGCCAGCACCCTAGGAGGCTGGCAGGAGACCCAGTACTTC
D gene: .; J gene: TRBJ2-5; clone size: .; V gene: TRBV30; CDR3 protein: CAWSLGQGETQYF; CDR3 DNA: TGTGCCTGGAGTCTAGGCCAGGGGGAGACCCAGTACTTC
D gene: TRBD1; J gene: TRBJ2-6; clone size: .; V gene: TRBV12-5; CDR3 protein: CASGWGTGTGANVLTF; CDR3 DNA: TGTGCTAGTGGCTGGGGGACAGGGACTGGGGCCAACGTCCTGACTTTC
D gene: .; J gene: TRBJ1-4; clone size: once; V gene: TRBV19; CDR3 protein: CASSTLPGGNEKLFF; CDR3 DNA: TGTGCCAGTAGTACGTTGCCCGGAGGAAATGAAAAACTGTTTTTT
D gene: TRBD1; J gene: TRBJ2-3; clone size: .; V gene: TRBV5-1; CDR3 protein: CASSPGQGGVGSDTQYF; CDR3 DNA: TGCGCCAGCAGCCCAGGACAGGGTGGTGTCGGATCGGATACGCAGTATTTT
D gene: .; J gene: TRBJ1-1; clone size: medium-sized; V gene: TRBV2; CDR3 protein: CASSEKSDYTEAFF; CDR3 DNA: TGTGCCAGCAGTGAAAAGTCAGACTACACTGAAGCTTTCTTT
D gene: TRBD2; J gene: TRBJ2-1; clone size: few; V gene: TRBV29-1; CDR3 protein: CSGEGVAGNNEQFF; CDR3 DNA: TGCAGCGGGGAAGGGGTAGCGGGGAACAATGAGCAGTTCTTC
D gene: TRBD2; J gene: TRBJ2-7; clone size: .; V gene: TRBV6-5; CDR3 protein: CASTITSGGPKQYF; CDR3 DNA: TGTGCCAGCACCATCACTAGCGGGGGACCTAAGCAGTACTTC
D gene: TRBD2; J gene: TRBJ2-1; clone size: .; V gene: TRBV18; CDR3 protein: CASSPLAGEQFF; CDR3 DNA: TGTGCCAGCTCACCACTAGCGGGGGAGCAGTTCTTC
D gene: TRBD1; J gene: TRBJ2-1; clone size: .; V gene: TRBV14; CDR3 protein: CASSQGARGQGSYNEQFF; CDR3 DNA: TGTGCCAGCAGCCAAGGGGCAAGGGGACAGGGGTCCTACAATGAGCAGTTCTTC
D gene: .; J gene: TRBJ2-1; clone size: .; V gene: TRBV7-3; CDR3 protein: CASSLPHGGEQFF; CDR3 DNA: TGTGCCAGCAGCCTCCCCCATGGCGGTGAGCAGTTCTTC
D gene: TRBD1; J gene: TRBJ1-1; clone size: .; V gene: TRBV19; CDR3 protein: CASSIQQGAETFF; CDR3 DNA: TGTGCCAGTAGTATTCAACAGGGGGCCGAAACTTTCTTT
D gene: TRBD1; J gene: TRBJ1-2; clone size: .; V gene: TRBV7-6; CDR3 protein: CASSSRDRGPMGYTF; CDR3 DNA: TGTGCCAGCAGCTCCCGGGACAGGGGCCCGATGGGCTACACCTTC
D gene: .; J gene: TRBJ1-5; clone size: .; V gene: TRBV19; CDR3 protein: CASSIHNRQARSQPQHF; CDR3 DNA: TGTGCCAGTAGTATCCACAATCGACAGGCCCGAAGTCAGCCCCAGCATTTT
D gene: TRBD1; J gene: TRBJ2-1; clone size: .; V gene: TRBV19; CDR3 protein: CASSVERGLMYNEQLF; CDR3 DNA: TGTGCCAGTAGTGTAGAGAGGGGGCTTATGTACAATGAGCAGCTCTTC
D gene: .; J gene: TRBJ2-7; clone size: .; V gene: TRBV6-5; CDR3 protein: CASKIQDSRSYEQYF; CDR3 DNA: TGTGCCAGCAAAATACAGGACAGCCGCTCCTACGAGCAGTACTTC
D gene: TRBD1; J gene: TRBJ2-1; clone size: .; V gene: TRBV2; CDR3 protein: CASSPGTGPVGNEQFF; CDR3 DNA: TGTGCCAGCAGTCCCGGGACAGGCCCCGTGGGAAATGAGCAGTTCTTC
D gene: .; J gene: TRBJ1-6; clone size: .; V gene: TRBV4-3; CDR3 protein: CASSQESAGYSPLHF; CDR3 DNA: TGCGCCAGCAGCCAAGAATCGGCGGGTTATTCACCCCTCCACTTT
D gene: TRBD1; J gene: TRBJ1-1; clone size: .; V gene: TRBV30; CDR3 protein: CAWGDRNTEAFF; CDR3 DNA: TGTGCCTGGGGGGACAGGAACACTGAAGCTTTCTTT
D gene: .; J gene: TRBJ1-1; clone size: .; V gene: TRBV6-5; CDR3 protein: CASSYSRGNTEAFF; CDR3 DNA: TGTGCCAGCAGTTACTCACGGGGGAACACTGAAGCTTTCTTT
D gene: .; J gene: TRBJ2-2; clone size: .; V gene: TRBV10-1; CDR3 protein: CASSESISVNTGELFF; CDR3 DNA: TGCGCCAGCAGTGAGAGTATTAGCGTAAACACCGGGGAGCTGTTTTTT
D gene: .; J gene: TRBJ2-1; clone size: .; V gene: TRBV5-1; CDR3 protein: CASSLRDTDEQFF; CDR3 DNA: TGCGCCAGCAGCTTGAGGGACACGGATGAGCAGTTCTTC
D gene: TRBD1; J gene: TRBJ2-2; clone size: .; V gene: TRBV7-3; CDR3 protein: CASSLNGWDSLGPGELFF; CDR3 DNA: TGTGCCAGCAGCTTAAACGGCTGGGACAGTCTCGGCCCCGGGGAGCTGTTTTTT
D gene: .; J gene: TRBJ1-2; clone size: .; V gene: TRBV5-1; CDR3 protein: CASSSGSNYGYTF; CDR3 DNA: TGCGCCAGCAGCTCCGGGTCAAACTATGGCTACACCTTC
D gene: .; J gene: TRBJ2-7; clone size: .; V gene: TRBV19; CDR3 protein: CASSIDLDTLSYEQYF; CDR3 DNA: TGTGCCAGTAGTATAGACCTCGACACCTTGTCCTACGAGCAGTACTTC